The clone carrying this T cell receptor (beta chain) was found many times. Its target is not known. Together with a sample-barcoded 5' primer, a J-beta primer mix was included in a second PCR lasting roughly 6 to 12 cycles. Each of the cDNA molecules was tagged by a template-switch adaptor with 12 random nucleotides. MiXCR, run by TCRdb on the 5' RACE reads, gives a single entry per CDR3 protein. This table holds over 700,000 distinct CDR3 sequences, less than 70% found once. Each sample had at least 6 million PBMCs isolated. This entry comes from a study of blood T cells in healthy people across ages. Study-level findings and limits: The study lacked donor CMV status, which possibly confounded expanded clonotype changes. Diversity of TCR beta per million T cells declined in a roughly linear way with age.

Looked up from germline, CDR1 is MRHNA and CDR2 is SNTAGT. The CDR3 sequence is 16 residues long. The germline V and J ends were trimmed by 5 bases and 1 base, with 17 bases remaining between them. J is TRBJ1-2 and V is TRBV6-4; D remains ambiguous. The sequenced sample consisted of blood. This receptor was identified in an elderly man in good health. CDR3 region: CASSLDGTGFNYGYTF. The CDR3, as DNA: TGTGCCAGCAGTCTCGACGGAACCGGCTTTAACTATGGCTACACCTTC.